These 15 T cell receptor beta chains were all obtained from the same sample, sequenced in a study of follicular helper T cells after annual influenza vaccination. Described time point: 2015-2016 season, pre-vaccination. Clones were read by immunoSEQ multiplex PCR, and TCRdb kept only the in-frame ones, dropping some. The sample lists under 1,000 clones; 80% were seen once. Sequences were derived from CXCR5+ CD38+ circulating T follicular helper cells from blood, sampled on the day of influenza vaccination. Subset denoted: circulating Tfh, non-naive CD4+CXCR5+PD-1+ (ICOS+CD38+ or ICOS-CD38-). The origin of the receptors is an adult who received the influenza vaccine.

This clone was observed a handful of times. The rearrangement joins TRBV7-2 to TRBJ2-7, with 8 bases that match TRBD2. The CDR3 is 14 amino acids. From germline, CDR1 is SGHTA and CDR2 FQGNSA. The V and J ends lost 5 bases and 1 base, in that order; junction bases with no gene match: 4. The CDR3 is CASSRREVSYEQYF. The CDR3, as DNA: TGTGCCAGCAGCCGGCGGGAGGTTTCCTACGAGCAGTACTTC. Based on the CDR3 plus reference TRBV7-2 and TRBJ2-7, the full variable domain is GAGVSQSPSNKVTEKGKDVELRCDPISGHTALYWYRQSLGQGLEFLIYFQGNSAPDKSGLPSDRFSAERTGGSVSTLTIQRTQQEDSAVYLCASSRREVSYEQYFGPGTRLTVT.

The CDR3 DNA is TGTGCCAGCAGTACACCGGGACAGGTGGACTACGAGCAGTACTTC. Translating it yields CASSTPGQVDYEQYF. The chain combines TRBV5-4 with TRBJ2-7; TRBD1 matches 8 bases. The CDR3 is 15 residues long. V lost 5 bases, J lost 3 bases, and 10 bases stayed unmatched. CDR1 and CDR2 from the germline V gene are SGHNT and YYREEE (reference sequence).

The V gene is TRBV20-1, the J gene TRBJ1-2; 7 bases match TRBD1. The germline V gene has CDR1 DFQATT and CDR2 SNEGSKA (reference sequence). J was trimmed by 4 bases and V by 4 bases; bases with no gene match: 0. The CDR3 sequence is 11 residues long. CDR3 coding DNA: TGCAGTGCTAACAGGGGCTATGGCTACACCTTC. Protein sequence: CSANRGYGYTF.

This clone was seen once. The chain is built from TRBV6-1 and TRBJ1-3; unclear D gene. The ends were cut back, 3 bases at V and 3 bases at J, with 6 bases in the middle. Germline CDR1 is MNHNS and CDR2 is SASEGT. The CDR3 length is 13 residues. CDR3 sequence reads: CASSESSGNTIYF. The CDR3 DNA follows: TGTGCCAGCAGTGAGTCCAGTGGAAACACCATATATTTT.

Worth noting for this clone: No DNA is shown, since the ends of the CDR3 on it are uncertain; the CDR3 is the one TCRdb lists. This sequence joins TRBV30 and TRBJ1-2; the DNA was not used to check the table's D call, TRBD1. With termini counted, the CDR3 has 13 amino acids. From germline, CDR1 is GTSNPN and CDR2 SVGIG (reference sequence). CDR3 in amino acids: CAWSPPWGQGSTF.

The V call is TRBV6-1, the J call TRBJ2-7; D is perhaps TRBD2 (6 bases). Germline V CDR1 and CDR2: MNHNS, SASEGT. There are 18 residues in the CDR3. V dropped 2 bases and J dropped 0 bases, with 20 bases sitting between them. The CDR3 region has the DNA TGTGCCAGCAGTGAAATGGGGGGAACGGGACTCTCCTCCTACGAGCAGTACTTC. The encoded protein is CASSEMGGTGLSSYEQYF.

The genes are TRBV6-5 and TRBJ1-2; D remains ambiguous. With 6 bases removed from V and 6 bases from J, the gap between germline ends came to 20 bases. Germline CDR1 and CDR2: MNHEY and SVGAGI. The CDR3 has 15 residues. CDR3 in DNA: TGTGCCAGCAGCCGCCAGGCATTCGTCACAAATGGCTACACCTTC. This sequence encodes CASSRQAFVTNGYTF.

The chain combines TRBV19 with TRBJ1-3; 9 positions agree with TRBD1. Trimming removed 4 bases from V and 1 base from J; junction bases left unmatched: 8. CDR1 is LNHDA and CDR2 is SQIVND in the germline V gene (reference sequence). The CDR3 consists of 17 residues. The CDR3 nucleotides are TGTGCCAGTAGTAGCACCAGGACAGGGGTATCTGGAAACACCATATATTTT. Residues: CASSSTRTGVSGNTIYF.

The chain combines TRBV4-3 with TRBJ2-3, with TRBD2 matching over 11 bases. Germline CDR1 is LGHNA and CDR2 is YSLEER. V was pared by 1 base and J by 5 bases, with 5 bases of the junction left unmatched. There are 16 residues in the CDR3. The CDR3 region has the DNA TGCGCCAGCAGCCAAGTAGCGGGGGGGCCTGTAGATACGCAGTATTTT. This sequence encodes CASSQVAGGPVDTQYF.

The count of this clone is one. The chain couples TRBV28 to TRBJ1-2; no reliable D call. V lost 5 bases to trimming and J lost 8 bases, with 12 bases between them. The germline gives CDR1 MDHEN, CDR2 SYDVKM. The CDR3 runs to 12 residues. The DNA of the CDR3 is TGTGCCAGCAGTCCTCGAGTACTGGGCTACACCTTC. Protein: CASSPRVLGYTF.

The V call is TRBV7-6, the J call TRBJ2-1; 10 bases fit TRBD2. V dropped 1 base and J dropped 9; count of bases not matched to a gene: 6. The CDR3 has 15 amino acids. CDR1 and CDR2 from the germline V gene are SGHVS and FNYEAQ. The CDR3 nucleotides read TGTGCCAGCAGCTTAGGGGCTTCTAGCGGGGGTGAGCAGTTCTTC. Protein product: CASSLGASSGGEQFF.

This chain joins TRBV7-2 and TRBJ2-2; D not resolved. Germline V gene lookup returns CDR1 SGHTA and CDR2 FQGNSA. Trimming removed 2 bases at V and 7 bases at J, with 11 bases between. CDR3 length: 14 amino acids. CDR3 nucleotides: TGTGCCAGCAGCTTAAGATCCCCGGACGGGGAGCTGTTTTTT. Its protein is CASSLRSPDGELFF.

The chain couples TRBV18 to TRBJ2-2, with D unresolved. This CDR3 comprises 14 residues. The germline V gene encodes CDR1 KGHSH and CDR2 LQKENI. Between the trimmed V and J ends, which lost 4 bases and 3 bases, there was a span of 9 bases. CDR3 sequence: CASSLDTYTGELFF. In DNA, the CDR3 is TGTGCCAGCTCACTAGACACCTACACCGGGGAGCTGTTTTTT.

This chain uses TRBV5-1 with TRBJ2-3, with D possibly matching TRBD1 (5 bases). Per the germline V gene, CDR1 is SGHRS and CDR2 is YFSETQ. The CDR3 loop spans 15 amino acids. V gave up 0 bases and J gave up 2 bases, with 10 bases separating them. The CDR3 here is CASSLGGALTDTQYF. CDR3 sequence (DNA): TGCGCCAGCAGCTTGGGTGGGGCCCTCACAGATACGCAGTATTTT. The complete variable domain, with remaining parts taken from reference TRBV5-1 and TRBJ2-3, reads KAGVTQTPRYLIKTRGQQVTLSCSPISGHRSVSWYQQTPGQGLQFLFEYFSETQRNKGNFPGRFSGRQFSNSRSEMNVSTLELGDSALYLCASSLGGALTDTQYFGPGTRLTVL.

This clone occurred once. The DNA is omitted, as the CDR3 cannot be located on it reliably, and the CDR3 follows TCRdb's listing. J is TRBJ1-5 and V is TRBV2; TRBD1, the table's D call, was not compared with the DNA. Looked up from germline, CDR1 is SNHLY and CDR2 is FYNNEI. With termini counted, the CDR3 has 17 amino acids. This chain's CDR3 is CASSTSTGATMGQPQHF.